This TCR beta chain was profiled in a study of identical twins. TCRdb processed the 5' RACE reads anew with MiXCR; each CDR3 protein has one entry. This sample has 1.5 million to 2 million distinct CDR3 sequences; 32% occur once, and the top ten carry over 0.25%. Study-level results: Where beta out-of-frame sequences were concerned, excess twin sharing was weaker. Insertion counts were lower in abundant cord blood beta clonotypes, a trend that memory repertoires did not show.

Everyone who donated was a healthy Caucasian. Concerning this clonotype itself: Its matching antigen is unknown.

The clonotype comes from a newborn girl in good health. What was sequenced was cord blood.

For the CDR3, the DNA is TGCAGCGTTGAAACCTCCTGGGGGTCTGGGGCCAACGTCCTGACTTTC. It translates to CSVETSWGSGANVLTF. J is TRBJ2-6 and V is TRBV29-1; D tentatively reads TRBD1 or TRBD2 (5 bases each). V shed 2 bases and J shed 1 base, with 12 bases lying between them. The length of the CDR3 is 16 residues. Germline V gene sequence: CDR1 SQVTM, CDR2 ANQGSEA.